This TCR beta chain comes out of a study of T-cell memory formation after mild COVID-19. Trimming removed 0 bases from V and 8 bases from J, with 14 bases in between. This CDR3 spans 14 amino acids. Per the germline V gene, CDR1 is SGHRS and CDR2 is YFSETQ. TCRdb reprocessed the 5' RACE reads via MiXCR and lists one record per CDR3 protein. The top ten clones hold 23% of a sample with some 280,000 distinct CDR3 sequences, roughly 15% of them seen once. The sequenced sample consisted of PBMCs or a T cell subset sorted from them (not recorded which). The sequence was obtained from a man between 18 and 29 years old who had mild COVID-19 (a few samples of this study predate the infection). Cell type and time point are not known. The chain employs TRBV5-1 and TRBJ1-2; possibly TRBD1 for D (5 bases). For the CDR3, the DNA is TGCGCCAGCAGCTTGGATCGGGGGGTCTTAGGCTACACCTTC. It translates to CASSLDRGVLGYTF.